A single sample gave rise to the 28 T cell receptor beta chains below, sequenced in a study of a mutant IDH1 vaccine in newly diagnosed glioma. Generated by immunoSEQ multiplex PCR, the TCRdb table keeps only in-frame clones and is missing some. Of about 40,000 clones in the sample, around 80% were seen once. The antigens these receptors bind are not known. Indicated time point: week 11, during vaccination. Each dose delivered 300 ug of mutant IDH1 20-mer peptide subcutaneously with imiquimod. Sample: peripheral blood mononuclear cells (PBMCs), taken from a glioma patient whose treatment included an IDH1 peptide vaccine. These receptors originate from a woman in her twenties or thirties with glioma. Some clones in this sample may be carry-over from other donors' samples.

This chain links TRBV14 with TRBJ1-1; possibly TRBD1 for D (5 bases). V lost 0 bases, J lost 1 base, and 12 bases lay in between. CDR1 and CDR2 (germline): SGHDN, FVKESK. The CDR3 runs 16 residues. This chain's CDR3 is CASSQDRGWRNTEAFF. DNA for the CDR3: TGTGCCAGCAGCCAAGATCGGGGGTGGAGGAACACTGAAGCTTTCTTT.

This chain links TRBV19 with TRBJ2-2; 9 nucleotides match TRBD1. This CDR3 contains 14 residues. The germline gives CDR1 LNHDA, CDR2 SQIVND (reference sequence). V shed 9 bases and J 1 base; nucleotides not matched to a gene: 3. The CDR3 DNA reads TGTGCCAGCGCGGACAGGGGGAACACCGGGGAGCTGTTTTTT. This gives the protein CASADRGNTGELFF.

The chain combines TRBV6-5 with TRBJ1-2; D remains ambiguous. The CDR3 extends over 13 amino acids. The germline V and J ends were trimmed by 7 bases and 5 bases, with 14 bases remaining between them. The germline V gene encodes CDR1 MNHEY and CDR2 SVGAGI. CDR3 protein: CASKKSSFYGYTF. CDR3 coding DNA: TGTGCCAGCAAAAAGTCCAGCTTTTATGGCTACACCTTC.

J is TRBJ2-7 and V is TRBV6-5, with D possibly being TRBD2 (5 bases). The CDR3 runs to 14 residues. Germline lookup yields CDR1 MNHEY and CDR2 SVGAGI. V was pared by 6 bases and J by 2 bases, with 14 bases between. Written as DNA, the CDR3 is TGTGCCAGCAGCCTGAGGGCGGGCACCTACGAGCAGTACTTC. Translated, it gives CASSLRAGTYEQYF.

In this sample, this clone turned up once. This sequence joins TRBV7-9 and TRBJ2-1; 8 bases are a match to TRBD1. Germline assignment: CDR1 SEHNR and CDR2 FQNEAQ (reference sequence). The CDR3 spans 15 residues. Trimming at V came to 1 base and at J to 4 bases, leaving 3 bases not matched to a gene. The CDR3 spells CASSLGQGQYNEQFF. The CDR3, as DNA: TGTGCCAGCAGCTTAGGACAGGGGCAATACAATGAGCAGTTCTTC. Full variable domain (outside the CDR3, taken from reference TRBV7-9 and TRBJ2-1): DTGVSQNPRHKITKRGQNVTFRCDPISEHNRLYWYRQTLGQGPEFLTYFQNEAQLEKSRLLSDRFSAERPKGSFSTLEIQRTEQGDSAMYLCASSLGQGQYNEQFFGPGTRLTVL.

The rearrangement joins TRBV7-8 to TRBJ2-7; the D gene is possibly TRBD2 (5 bases). Trimming shortened V by 5 bases and J by 4 bases, and 12 bases separated the two germline ends. Germline CDR1 and CDR2: SGHVS and FQNEAQ. The CDR3 is 13 amino acids. The CDR3: CASSPHRDYEQYF. CDR3 coding DNA: TGTGCCAGCAGCCCGCACCGGGATTACGAGCAGTACTTC.

This chain connects TRBV15 to TRBJ2-5; D remains unclear. V lost 1 base to trimming and J lost 3 bases, with 15 bases between them. From germline, CDR1 is LNHNV and CDR2 YYDKDF (reference sequence). The length of the CDR3 is 16 residues. In DNA, the CDR3 is TGTGCCACCAGCAGAGGCCCGGCCATGGCGGAAGAGACCCAGTACTTC. Its protein is CATSRGPAMAEETQYF.

In its sample, this clone was seen once. The chain combines TRBV7-2 with TRBJ2-1; D is perhaps TRBD2 (6 bases). Germline CDR1 and CDR2: SGHTA and FQGNSA. The V gene lost 1 base and the J gene lost 7 bases, with 14 bases spanning the gap. The CDR3 contains 15 residues. The DNA of the CDR3 is TGTGCCAGCAGCTTAGGTGGGCGGGAAGCTAATGAGCAGTTCTTC. Its protein product is CASSLGGREANEQFF.

In its sample, this clone was seen once. The V gene is TRBV29-1, the J gene TRBJ2-5; TRBD1 aligns across 8 bases. The V gene's germline CDR1 is SQVTM and CDR2 ANQGSEA. CDR3 length: 13 residues. The V segment lost 5 bases and the J segment 3 bases; nucleotides outside the gene matches: 5. The CDR3 loop is CSVRQGMEETQYF. The CDR3 region has the DNA TGCAGCGTTAGACAGGGGATGGAAGAGACCCAGTACTTC.

The chain uses TRBV5-1 and TRBJ1-1, with D perhaps TRBD1 (6 bases). CDR3 length equals 14 residues. Germline lookup yields CDR1 SGHRS and CDR2 YFSETQ. V shed 3 bases and J shed 1 base, with 10 bases lying between them. Here the CDR3 reads CASSSGQPNTEAFF. The CDR3 DNA sequence: TGCGCCAGCAGCTCCGGACAGCCGAACACTGAAGCTTTCTTT.

This clone occurred once. This chain links TRBV19 with TRBJ1-5; no firm D call. In germline, CDR1 is LNHDA, CDR2 SQIVND (reference sequence). CDR3 length equals 14 residues. Trimming removed 3 bases at V and 4 bases at J, with 10 bases between. CDR3 sequence (DNA): TGTGCCAGTAGTATTTCTTCCGGAAATCAGCCCCAGCATTTT. Protein sequence: CASSISSGNQPQHF. Full variable domain (outside the CDR3, taken from reference TRBV19 and TRBJ1-5): DGGITQSPKYLFRKEGQNVTLSCEQNLNHDAMYWYRQDPGQGLRLIYYSQIVNDFQKGDIAEGYSVSREKKESFPLTVTSAQKNPTAFYLCASSISSGNQPQHFGDGTRLSIL.

The rearrangement uses TRBV9 and TRBJ2-1; TRBD2 matches 10 bases. The CDR3 is made up of 15 amino acids. Per germline, CDR1 SGDLS and CDR2 YYNGEE. Germline trimming cut 2 bases from V and 8 bases from J; bases unmatched to any gene: 7. The CDR3 DNA reads TGTGCCAGCAGCGTCCGAGCGGGAGGGAGGGATGAGCAGTTCTTC. It translates to CASSVRAGGRDEQFF.

The rearrangement joins TRBV7-8 to TRBJ2-3, with a possible D match to TRBD2 (7 bases). The V end lost 5 bases, the J end lost 4 bases, and 19 bases lay between the germline ends. This CDR3 spans 16 amino acids. Per the germline V gene, CDR1 is SGHVS and CDR2 is FQNEAQ. CDR3 bases: TGTGCCAGCAGCCGGGGGCAGCGGGATTTGGCAGATACGCAGTATTTT. Translated: CASSRGQRDLADTQYF.

V and J are TRBV10-2 and TRBJ2-4; D may be TRBD1 (5 bases). Trimming removed 6 bases from V and 6 bases from J, with 21 bases in between. The CDR3 totals 16 residues. Germline lookup yields CDR1 WSHSY and CDR2 SAAADI. CDR3 amino acids: CASSQTDADRLNIQYF. The CDR3 DNA is TGCGCCAGCAGCCAGACAGACGCTGACCGCTTAAACATTCAGTACTTC.

CDR3 coding DNA: TGTGCCAGCCGTTTCTCAAACACTGAAGCTTTCTTT. Translated, it gives CASRFSNTEAFF. This rearrangement joins TRBV2 to TRBJ1-1; D call uncertain. CDR1 SNHLY and CDR2 FYNNEI come from the germline V gene. CDR3 length: 12 residues. The V gene lost 8 bases and the J gene lost 2 bases, with 9 bases spanning the gap.

This chain links TRBV4-1 with TRBJ2-1, with D perhaps matching TRBD2 (5 bases). CDR1 and CDR2 (germline): MGHRA, YSYEKL. V shed 1 base and J shed 3 bases, with 13 bases lying between them. This CDR3 is built from 16 residues. CDR3 in amino acids: CASSQVRLAVYNEQFF. In DNA form, the CDR3 reads TGCGCCAGCAGCCAAGTTCGCCTAGCCGTCTACAATGAGCAGTTCTTC.

The chain employs TRBV25-1 and TRBJ1-5; perhaps TRBD1 as D (6 bases). CDR1 and CDR2 (germline): MGHDK, SYGVNS. Trimming removed 4 bases from V and 7 bases from J, with 11 bases in between. The CDR3 loop spans 13 amino acids. CDR3 nucleotides: TGTGCCAGCAGTGGGGGGGCAAAACAGCCCCAGCATTTT. Its translation: CASSGGAKQPQHF.

J is TRBJ1-5 and V is TRBV30; a weak D match, TRBD1 (5 bases). The ends were cut back, 2 bases at V and 5 bases at J, with 10 bases in the middle. The CDR3 is 13 amino acids. Germline V gene sequence: CDR1 GTSNPN, CDR2 SVGIG (reference sequence). The CDR3 DNA reads TGTGCCTGGAGTAAAGGGGATCATCAGCCCCAGCATTTT. Its protein product is CAWSKGDHQPQHF.

V gene TRBV4-1 combines with J gene TRBJ2-3, with D possibly matching TRBD2 (6 bases). V dropped 6 bases and J dropped 0 bases, with 13 bases sitting between them. CDR1 and CDR2 (germline): MGHRA, YSYEKL. The CDR3 spans 15 residues. The CDR3 region has the DNA TGCGCCAGCAGAAGAAGCGGGCTGAGCACAGATACGCAGTATTTT. As protein: CASRRSGLSTDTQYF.

The chain has TRBV7-9 and TRBJ1-1; D is perhaps TRBD1 (6 bases). Germline V gene sequence: CDR1 SEHNR, CDR2 FQNEAQ (reference sequence). CDR3 length: 15 amino acids. V was trimmed by 8 bases and J by 0 bases, leaving 16 bases between them. The chain's CDR3 is CASEKERGMNTEAFF. The DNA of the CDR3 is TGTGCCAGCGAGAAAGAGAGGGGGATGAACACTGAAGCTTTCTTT. Together with reference TRBV7-9 and TRBJ1-1, the CDR3 gives the full variable domain: DTGVSQNPRHKITKRGQNVTFRCDPISEHNRLYWYRQTLGQGPEFLTYFQNEAQLEKSRLLSDRFSAERPKGSFSTLEIQRTEQGDSAMYLCASEKERGMNTEAFFGQGTRLTVV.

The J gene is TRBJ1-1, the V gene TRBV7-9, with 7 bases aligning to TRBD1. CDR3 size: 12 residues. Trimming removed 10 bases from V and 7 bases from J; junction bases left unmatched: 9. CDR1 is SEHNR, CDR2 FQNEAQ, per germline (reference sequence). The CDR3 nucleotides are TGTGCCACACCGGACAGGTCCATTGAAGCTTTCTTT. This codes for CATPDRSIEAFF.

The J gene is TRBJ2-7, the V gene TRBV5-1; 9 nucleotides line up with TRBD1. The ends lost 4 bases at V and 6 bases at J; junction bases unmatched: 8. The germline V gene has CDR1 SGHRS and CDR2 YFSETQ. This CDR3 region has 14 residues. The CDR3 nucleotides are TGCGCCAGCAGCCGGGACAGGGACTTCGGCGAGCAGTACTTC. It translates to CASSRDRDFGEQYF. The full variable domain, in which reference TRBV5-1 and TRBJ2-7 provide the parts outside the CDR3, is KAGVTQTPRYLIKTRGQQVTLSCSPISGHRSVSWYQQTPGQGLQFLFEYFSETQRNKGNFPGRFSGRQFSNSRSEMNVSTLELGDSALYLCASSRDRDFGEQYFGPGTRLTVT.

The genes are TRBV2 and TRBJ2-5, with TRBD2 identical over 13 bases. J was trimmed by 3 bases and V by 1 base; bases with no gene match: 8. CDR3 length equals 18 residues. CDR1 is SNHLY, CDR2 FYNNEI, per germline. In nucleotides, the CDR3 is TGTGCCAGCAGTGAAGGGTTGGTACTAGCGGGAGGGGAAGAGACCCAGTACTTC. Amino acids: CASSEGLVLAGGEETQYF. The whole variable domain, filled in from reference TRBV2 and TRBJ2-5, reads EPEVTQTPSHQVTQMGQEVILRCVPISNHLYFYWYRQILGQKVEFLVSFYNNEISEKSEIFDDQFSVERPDGSNFTLKIRSTKLEDSAMYFCASSEGLVLAGGEETQYFGPGTRLLVL.

V is TRBV7-9 and J is TRBJ2-3; D perhaps matches TRBD1 (6 bases). Germline CDR1 is SEHNR and CDR2 is FQNEAQ (reference sequence). V lost 5 bases to trimming and J lost 11 bases, with 14 bases between them. The CDR3 length is 12 residues. This CDR3 reads CASSLQGRLQYF. DNA of the CDR3: TGTGCCAGCAGCCTACAGGGACGGCTGCAGTATTTT.

Only one count was recorded for this clone. CDR3 residues: CASSLGTGNGYTF. The CDR3 nucleotides read TGTGCCAGCAGCTTGGGGACAGGGAATGGCTACACCTTC. The genes are TRBV7-8 and TRBJ1-2; TRBD1 agrees at 9 bases. Germline loops: CDR1 SGHVS, CDR2 FQNEAQ. The CDR3 is made up of 13 amino acids. After removal of 3 bases from V and 6 bases from J, the junction contained 2 bases not matched to a gene.

The chain carries TRBV7-8 and TRBJ2-7; possibly TRBD1 for D (6 bases). This CDR3 contains 15 residues. Trimming removed 1 base at V and 5 bases at J, with 15 bases between. Per germline, CDR1 SGHVS and CDR2 FQNEAQ. The CDR3 DNA reads TGTGCCAGCAGCTTAGGTGGCAGGGGATCGGACGAGCAGTACTTC. Translated, it gives CASSLGGRGSDEQYF. Full variable domain (missing parts from reference TRBV7-8 and TRBJ2-7): GAGVSQSPRYKVAKRGQDVALRCDPISGHVSLFWYQQALGQGPEFLTYFQNEAQLDKSGLPSDRFFAERPEGSVSTLKIQRTQQEDSAVYLCASSLGGRGSDEQYFGPGTRLTVT.

The V and J genes are TRBV4-1 and TRBJ1-5; no firm D call. Germline V CDR1 and CDR2: MGHRA, YSYEKL. The CDR3 sequence is 15 residues long. The V gene lost 3 bases and the J gene lost 0 bases, with 9 bases spanning the gap. The CDR3 protein is CASSQDYNSNQPQHF. The CDR3 coding sequence is TGCGCCAGCAGCCAGGACTACAATAGCAATCAGCCCCAGCATTTT.

This chain connects TRBV6-5 to TRBJ2-7; maybe TRBD1 (5 bases). Per the germline V gene, CDR1 is MNHEY and CDR2 is SVGAGI. The CDR3 covers 15 residues. V shed 2 bases and J shed 0 bases, with 11 bases lying between them. The CDR3 protein is CASSYGADISYEQYF. The CDR3 DNA reads as TGTGCCAGCAGTTACGGGGCCGACATCTCCTACGAGCAGTACTTC.